The rows below give T cell receptor beta chains drawn from one sample of a study of blood T cell repertoires in COVID-19. Repertoires were generated with immunoSEQ multiplex PCR, while TCRdb's copy carries only in-frame clones and drops some. The repertoire has a few hundred thousand clones, around 91% of them found once; the top ten carry around 0.93%. The sequencing sample was made of peripheral blood. The receptors shown here come from a woman aged 35 to 49 with COVID-19, enrolled during active disease. The CDR3 runs from the conserved cysteine through the conserved F or W. Fields, in order: clone size, V gene, J gene, D gene, CDR3 DNA, CDR3 protein. D genes are given only for firm matches. Clone size, where shown, is once, few, many, or a class for clones that have expanded.

>-|TRBV9|TRBJ1-4|-
TGTGCCAGCACCAATAACAGGGATGAAAAACTGTTTTTT
CASTNNRDEKLFF
>-|TRBV28|TRBJ1-1|-
TGTGCCAGCAGTCCCCTTCCAAACGAGGCTGAAGCTTTCTTT
CASSPLPNEAEAFF
>-|TRBV16|TRBJ2-7|-
TGTGCCAGCAGCTTTGGACAGCTGACCTACGAGCAGTACTTC
CASSFGQLTYEQYF
>-|TRBV10-3|TRBJ2-3|-
TGTGCCATCAGCCAGGGTCCAGATACGCAGTATTTT
CAISQGPDTQYF
>-|TRBV18|TRBJ2-5|-
TGTGCCAGCTCATCGGCGGGCGAAGAGACCCAGTACTTC
CASSSAGEETQYF
>-|TRBV5-6|TRBJ1-6|-
TGTGCCAGCAGCTTGGTTAGCGGCTACAATTCACCCCTCCACTTT
CASSLVSGYNSPLHF
>-|TRBV3-1/TRBV3-2|TRBJ2-5|TRBD1
TGTGCCAGCAGCTCTCCAGACAGGGACCAAGAGACCCAGTACTTC
CASSSPDRDQETQYF
>-|TRBV6-5|TRBJ1-2|-
TGTGCCAGCAGACGGACGGGAATCTATGGCTACACCTTC
CASRRTGIYGYTF
>-|TRBV7-9|TRBJ1-2|-
TGTGCCAGCAGCCCCTCAGGGACAACTAACTATGGCTACACCTTC
CASSPSGTTNYGYTF
>-|TRBV2|TRBJ2-7|-
TGTGCCAGCAGTGAAGTGGGCAGGGCCAGCGAGCAGTACTTC
CASSEVGRASEQYF
>-|TRBV5-1|TRBJ2-3|-
TGCGCCAGCAGCTTGGGGCTCGTGGATACGCAGTATTTT
CASSLGLVDTQYF
>few|TRBV7-2|TRBJ1-2|-
TGTGCCAGCAGCGCACAGGGTTATCAATTGCCCCCCTATGGCTACACCTTC
CASSAQGYQLPPYGYTF
>-|TRBV5-6|TRBJ1-4|TRBD1
TGTGCCAGCAGTTTGGGACAGGTGCCCTATATTGAAAAACTGTTTTTT
CASSLGQVPYIEKLFF
>-|TRBV5-1|TRBJ2-3|TRBD2
TGCGCCAGCAGCTTGGAGGCGGGAGTAGGCACAGATACGCAGTATTTT
CASSLEAGVGTDTQYF
>once|TRBV24-1|TRBJ1-4|TRBD1
TGTGCCACCAGTGATTCCGGGACAGGGGATGAAAAACTGTTTTTT
CATSDSGTGDEKLFF
>-|TRBV5-1|TRBJ1-3|TRBD1
TGCGCCAGCAGCCCCTCAGGGGGCGAAGGAAACACCATATATTTT
CASSPSGGEGNTIYF
>-|TRBV7-9|TRBJ2-7|-
TGTGCCAGCAGCCAGTTGCTCTACGAGCAGTACTTC
CASSQLLYEQYF
>-|TRBV28|TRBJ2-7|-
TGTGCCAGCAGTTTACCCGACAGAAGCTCCTACGAGCAGTACTTC
CASSLPDRSSYEQYF
>-|TRBV5-1|TRBJ1-4|TRBD1
TGCGCCAGCAGCTTGTCGGTAGGGACAGGGGGACTCACAACTAATGAAAAACTGTTTTTT
CASSLSVGTGGLTTNEKLFF
>-|TRBV19|TRBJ1-5|-
TGTGCCAGTAGGCCCCTCGGGGTCAATCAGCCCCAGCATTTT
CASRPLGVNQPQHF
>-|TRBV28|TRBJ2-1|TRBD2
TGTGCCAGCAGTTTCCCCCAGCGGGAGAAGTCCTACAATGAGCAGTTCTTC
CASSFPQREKSYNEQFF
>-|TRBV19|TRBJ2-2|-
TGTGCCACCCCGCGGCGGCGACCGAACACCGGGGAGCTGTTTTTT
CATPRRRPNTGELFF
>-|TRBV7-9|TRBJ1-2|-
TGTGCCAGCAGCGTGATCCCGGACAGCTTAGTCTATGGCTACACCTTC
CASSVIPDSLVYGYTF
>once|TRBV27|TRBJ2-4|-
TGTGCCAGCAGTTTATCGGCGGGGACCAAAAACATTCAGTACTTC
CASSLSAGTKNIQYF
>-|TRBV11-2|TRBJ2-2|-
TGTGCCAGCAGCTTAGGTCCTAACAGGGACACCGGGGAGCTGTTTTTT
CASSLGPNRDTGELFF
>-|TRBV9|TRBJ2-3|TRBD2
TGTGCCAGCAGCGTAGAATCTAGCGGGGGGGTTGGCACAGATACGCAGTATTTT
CASSVESSGGVGTDTQYF
>-|TRBV7-2|TRBJ2-6|TRBD1
TGTGCCAGTTCACGGACAGGGTCGACTGGGGCCAACGTCCTGACTTTC
CASSRTGSTGANVLTF
>-|TRBV5-1|TRBJ1-1|-
TGCGCCAGCAGCTTGTCTTCAGGGAACACTGAAGCTTTCTTT
CASSLSSGNTEAFF
>-|TRBV2|TRBJ2-3|TRBD2
TGTGCCAGCAACGACGGGAGGGACGGAGATACGCAGTATTTT
CASNDGRDGDTQYF
>-|TRBV27|TRBJ2-1|TRBD2
TGTGCCAGCAGTTTACGGTCTTTGGCGGGAGGGCCCAATGAGCAGTTCTTC
CASSLRSLAGGPNEQFF
>-|TRBV7-2|TRBJ1-2|-
TGTGCCAGCAGCTTAATTCCCGATGACAGCTATGGCTACACCTTC
CASSLIPDDSYGYTF
>-|TRBV9|TRBJ2-1|-
TGTGCCAGCAGCGTAGAGACAGGGACTTGGTACAATGAGCAGTTCTTC
CASSVETGTWYNEQFF
>-|TRBV7-8|TRBJ2-1|-
TGTGCCAGCAGCTTAGAAGGAGGTCCCTACAATGAGCAGTTCTTC
CASSLEGGPYNEQFF
>-|TRBV28|TRBJ1-2|TRBD1
TGTGCCAGCAGTTTAGGGGAGACAGGGGATGGCTACACCTTC
CASSLGETGDGYTF
>once|TRBV10-3|TRBJ2-3|-
TGTGCCATCAGTTCCGAGAGTGTAGAGGATACGCAGTATTTT
CAISSESVEDTQYF